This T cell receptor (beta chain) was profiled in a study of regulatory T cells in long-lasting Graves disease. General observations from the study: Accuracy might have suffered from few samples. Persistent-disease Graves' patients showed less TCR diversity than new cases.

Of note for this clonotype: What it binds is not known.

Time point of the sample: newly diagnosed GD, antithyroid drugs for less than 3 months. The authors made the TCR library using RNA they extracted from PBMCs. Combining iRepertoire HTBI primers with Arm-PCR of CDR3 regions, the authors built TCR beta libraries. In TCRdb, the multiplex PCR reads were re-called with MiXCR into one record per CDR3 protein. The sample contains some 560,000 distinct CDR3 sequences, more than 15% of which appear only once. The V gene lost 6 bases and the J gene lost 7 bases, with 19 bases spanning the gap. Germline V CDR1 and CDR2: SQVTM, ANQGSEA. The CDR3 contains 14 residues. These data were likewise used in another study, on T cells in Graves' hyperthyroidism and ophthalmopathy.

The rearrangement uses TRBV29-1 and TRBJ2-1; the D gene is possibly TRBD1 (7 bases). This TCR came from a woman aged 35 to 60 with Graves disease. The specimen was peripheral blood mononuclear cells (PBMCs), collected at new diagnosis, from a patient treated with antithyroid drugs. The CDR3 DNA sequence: TGCAGCGTGGAATGGACAGGTGCGGGGAATGAGCAGTTCTTC. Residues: CSVEWTGAGNEQFF.